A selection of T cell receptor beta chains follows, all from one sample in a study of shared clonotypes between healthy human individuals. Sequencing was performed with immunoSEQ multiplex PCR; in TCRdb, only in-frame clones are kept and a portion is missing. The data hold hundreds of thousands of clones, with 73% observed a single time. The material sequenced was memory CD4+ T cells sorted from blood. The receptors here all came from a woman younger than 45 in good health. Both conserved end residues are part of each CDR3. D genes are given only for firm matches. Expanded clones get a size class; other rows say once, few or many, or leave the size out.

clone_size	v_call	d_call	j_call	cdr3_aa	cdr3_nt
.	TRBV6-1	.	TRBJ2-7	CARLAVQSSYEQYF	TGTGCCAGGTTAGCGGTGCAGAGCTCCTACGAGCAGTACTTC
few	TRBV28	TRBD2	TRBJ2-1	CASSFPTSGNNEQFF	TGTGCCAGCAGTTTTCCGACTAGCGGGAACAATGAGCAGTTCTTC
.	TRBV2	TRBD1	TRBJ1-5	CASRQTGLDQPQHF	TGTGCCAGCAGACAGACAGGGCTTGATCAGCCCCAGCATTTT
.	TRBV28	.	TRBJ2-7	CASRVPLSYEQYF	TGTGCCAGCAGGGTCCCGCTCTCCTACGAGCAGTACTTC
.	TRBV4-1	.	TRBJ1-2	CASSQGHLANYGYTF	TGCGCCAGCAGCCAGGGACACCTTGCTAACTATGGCTACACCTTC
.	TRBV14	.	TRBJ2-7	CASSRLIHEQYF	TGTGCCAGCAGCCGCCTAATTCACGAGCAGTACTTC
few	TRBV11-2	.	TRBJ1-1	CASSFTSENTEAFF	TGTGCCAGCAGCTTTACATCGGAGAACACTGAAGCTTTCTTT
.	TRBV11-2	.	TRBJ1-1	CASSLDRIREAFF	TGTGCCAGCAGCTTAGATAGGATTCGGGAAGCTTTCTTT
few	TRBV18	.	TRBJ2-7	CASSPDSSYEQYF	TGTGCCAGCTCACCGGACAGCTCCTACGAGCAGTACTTC
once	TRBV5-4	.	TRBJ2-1	CASSFGGIGRSYNEQFF	TGTGCCAGCAGTTTTGGCGGCATTGGTAGGTCCTACAATGAGCAGTTCTTC
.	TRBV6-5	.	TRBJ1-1	CASSPRQIQNTEAFF	TGTGCCAGCAGCCCGAGACAGATTCAGAACACTGAAGCTTTCTTT
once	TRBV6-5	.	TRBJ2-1	CASSFLNEQFF	TGTGCCAGCAGTTTCCTCAATGAGCAGTTCTTC
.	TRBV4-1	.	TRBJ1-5	CASSQRQGGPNQPQHF	TGCGCCAGCAGCCAACGGCAGGGAGGCCCAAATCAGCCCCAGCATTTT
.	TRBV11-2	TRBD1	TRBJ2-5	CASRTGRGRRVETQYF	TGTGCCAGCAGAACCGGCAGGGGGCGCCGGGTGGAGACCCAGTACTTC
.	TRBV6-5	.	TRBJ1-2	CASSATEYGYTF	TGTGCCAGCAGTGCGACGGAATATGGCTACACCTTC
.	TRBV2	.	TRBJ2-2	CASSVGNTGELFF	TGTGCCAGCAGTGTGGGGAACACCGGGGAGCTGTTTTTT
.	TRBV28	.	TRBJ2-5	CASAVGYGTQYF	TGTGCCAGCGCGGTCGGCTATGGGACCCAGTACTTC
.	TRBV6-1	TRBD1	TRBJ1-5	CASYRGLGNQPQHF	TGTGCCAGTTACAGGGGGCTTGGCAATCAGCCCCAGCATTTT
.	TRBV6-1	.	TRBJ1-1	CASGRTGGVTEAFF	TGTGCCAGCGGTAGGACGGGGGGAGTTACTGAAGCTTTCTTT
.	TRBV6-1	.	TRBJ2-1	CASSDQVLEQFF	TGTGCCAGCAGTGACCAGGTACTTGAGCAGTTCTTC
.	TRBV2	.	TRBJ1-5	CASTLLRGRQPQHF	TGTGCCAGCACTCTCCTGAGGGGCCGACAGCCCCAGCATTTT
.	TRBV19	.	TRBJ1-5	CASSRWGADNQPQHF	TGTGCCAGTAGTAGGTGGGGGGCAGACAATCAGCCCCAGCATTTT
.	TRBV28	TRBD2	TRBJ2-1	CASSSGTSFYNEQFF	TGTGCCAGCAGTTCCGGGACTAGCTTCTACAATGAGCAGTTCTTC
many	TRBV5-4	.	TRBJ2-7	CASGLQGAYEQYF	TGTGCCAGCGGCTTGCAGGGCGCCTACGAGCAGTACTTC
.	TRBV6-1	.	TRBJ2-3	CASSDPSTKGADTQYF	TGTGCCAGCAGTGATCCCTCTACTAAGGGGGCAGATACGCAGTATTTT
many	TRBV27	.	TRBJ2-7	CASSSPTTPPYEQYF	TGTGCCAGCAGTTCACCGACGACACCTCCCTACGAGCAGTACTTC
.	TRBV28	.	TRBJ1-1	CASTLWTGDRGTEAFF	TGTGCCAGCACCTTATGGACGGGGGATCGGGGGACTGAAGCTTTCTTT
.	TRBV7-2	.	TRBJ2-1	CASSLVLDREQFF	TGTGCCAGCAGCTTAGTACTCGACAGAGAGCAGTTCTTC
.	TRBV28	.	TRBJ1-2	CASSLLGGLLYGYTF	TGTGCCAGCAGTTTATTAGGGGGGCTCCTCTATGGCTACACCTTC
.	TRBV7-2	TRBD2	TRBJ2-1	CASSFSGGPYNEQFF	TGTGCCAGCAGTTTTAGCGGGGGACCGTACAATGAGCAGTTCTTC
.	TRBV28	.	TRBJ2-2	CASSLLGNTGELFF	TGTGCCAGCAGTTTATTGGGGAACACCGGGGAGCTGTTTTTT
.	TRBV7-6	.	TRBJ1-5	CASSLTAYSNQPQHF	TGTGCCAGCAGCTTAACGGCATATAGCAATCAGCCCCAGCATTTT
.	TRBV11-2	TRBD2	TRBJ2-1	CASSPTPAGGGNEQFF	TGTGCCAGCAGCCCCACCCCCGCGGGAGGTGGGAATGAGCAGTTCTTC
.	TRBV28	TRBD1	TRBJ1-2	CASSETGVHGYTF	TGTGCCAGCAGTGAGACAGGGGTTCACGGCTACACCTTC
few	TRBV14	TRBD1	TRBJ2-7	CASRGQGAGQYF	TGTGCCAGCAGGGGACAGGGGGCAGGGCAGTACTTC
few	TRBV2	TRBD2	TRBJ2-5	CATDEAGGPQTQYF	TGTGCCACCGATGAAGCGGGAGGGCCACAGACCCAGTACTTC
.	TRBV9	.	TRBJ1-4	CASSTGTTATNEKLFF	TGTGCCAGCAGCACCGGGACCACTGCAACTAATGAAAAACTGTTTTTT